Following are 6 T cell receptor beta chains from one sample sequenced in a study of blood T cell repertoires in COVID-19. Using immunoSEQ multiplex PCR, the repertoire was profiled, and TCRdb retains in-frame clones only, with some absent. The sample contains 20,000 to 30,000 clones, around 83% of which appear only once. The specimen sequenced was peripheral blood. These TCRs come from a human donor in a cohort sampled during active COVID-19.

As to this clone: Mismatch with germline at one junction end may stem from a read error. The chain recombines TRBV6-5 with TRBJ1-2, with D tentatively TRBD1 (5 bases). Germline assignment: CDR1 MNHEY and CDR2 SVGAGI. The CDR3 is 13 amino acids. CDR3 nucleotides: TGTGCCAGCAGTTACTCGATAGGGGTTGGCTCCACCTTC. Its translation: CASSYSIGVGSTF.

This clone was seen just once. The chain is built from TRBV2 and TRBJ2-1, with TRBD2 identical over 8 bases. The V and J ends lost 10 bases and 1 base, in that order; junction bases with no gene match: 3. The CDR3 covers 13 residues. Germline V gene data show CDR1 as SNHLY and CDR2 as FYNNEI. Here the CDR3 reads CATGLGSYNEQFF. In DNA form, the CDR3 reads TGTGCCACGGGACTAGGGTCCTACAATGAGCAGTTCTTC.

The chain employs TRBV6-1 and TRBJ1-2; TRBD1 matches 8 bases. The V gene end was trimmed by 3 bases and the J gene end by 6 bases; junction bases not matched to a gene: 9. CDR3 size: 15 residues. Germline CDR1 is MNHNS and CDR2 is SASEGT. In DNA form, the CDR3 reads TGTGCCAGCAGTGAGACCAGGGGGCGCTGGGATGGCTACACCTTC. Encoded protein: CASSETRGRWDGYTF.

V and J are TRBV15 and TRBJ2-1; 11 nucleotides agree with TRBD2. The length of the CDR3 is 15 residues. J lost 10 bases, V lost 5 bases, and 10 bases had no gene match. Per the germline V gene, CDR1 is LNHNV and CDR2 is YYDKDF (reference sequence). As DNA, the CDR3 is TGTGCCACCAGCCCTAGCGGGAGGACCCAATGGGAGCAGTTCTTC. Translating gives CATSPSGRTQWEQFF. Combining the CDR3 with reference TRBV15 and TRBJ2-1 gives the whole variable domain DAMVIQNPRYQVTQFGKPVTLSCSQTLNHNVMYWYQQKSSQAPKLLFHYYDKDFNNEADTPDNFQSRRPNTSFCFLDIRSPGLGDTAMYLCATSPSGRTQWEQFFGPGTRLTVL.

The CDR3 sequence: CASSQVTGTNNEKLFF. In DNA, the CDR3 is TGCGCCAGCAGCCAAGTAACCGGGACAAATAATGAAAAACTGTTTTTT. The chain combines TRBV4-3 with TRBJ1-4; possibly TRBD1 for D (6 bases). The CDR3 totals 16 residues. Germline V lookup: CDR1 LGHNA, CDR2 YSLEER. Trimming cost V 1 base and J 4 bases, with 13 bases left between them.

V and J are TRBV3-1 (or the pseudogene TRBV3-2) and TRBJ2-2, with 13 bases matching TRBD2. This CDR3 contains 17 residues. With 7 bases clipped from V and 2 bases from J, the junction kept 7 bases outside the gene matches. CDR1 and CDR2 from the germline V gene are LGHDT and YNNKEL (reference sequence). CDR3 residues: CASTPGLAGLNTGELFF. DNA for the CDR3: TGTGCCAGCACCCCGGGACTAGCGGGGCTCAACACCGGGGAGCTGTTTTTT.